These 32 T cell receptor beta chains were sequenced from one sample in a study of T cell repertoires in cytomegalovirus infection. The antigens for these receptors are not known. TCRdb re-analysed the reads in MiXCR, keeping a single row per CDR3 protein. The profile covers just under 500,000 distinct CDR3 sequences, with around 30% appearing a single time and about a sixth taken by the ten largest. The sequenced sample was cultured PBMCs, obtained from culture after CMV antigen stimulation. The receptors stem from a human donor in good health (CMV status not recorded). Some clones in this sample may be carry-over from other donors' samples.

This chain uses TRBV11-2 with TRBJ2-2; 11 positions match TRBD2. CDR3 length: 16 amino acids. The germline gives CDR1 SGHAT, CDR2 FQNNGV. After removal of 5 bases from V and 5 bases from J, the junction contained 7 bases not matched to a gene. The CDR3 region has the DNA TGTGCCAGCAGCGGGCCACTAGCGGGAGTTACCGGGGAGCTGTTTTTT. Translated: CASSGPLAGVTGELFF. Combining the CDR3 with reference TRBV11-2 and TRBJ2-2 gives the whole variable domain EAGVAQSPRYKIIEKRQSVAFWCNPISGHATLYWYQQILGQGPKLLIQFQNNGVVDDSQLPKDRFSAERLKGVDSTLKIQPAKLEDSAVYLCASSGPLAGVTGELFFGEGSRLTVL.

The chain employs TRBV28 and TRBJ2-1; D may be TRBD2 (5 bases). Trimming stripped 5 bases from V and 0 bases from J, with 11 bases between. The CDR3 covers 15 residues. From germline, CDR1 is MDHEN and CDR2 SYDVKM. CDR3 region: CASSIGLDSYNEQFF. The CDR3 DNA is TGTGCCAGCAGTATAGGACTCGACTCCTACAATGAGCAGTTCTTC.

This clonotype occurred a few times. CDR3 in amino acids: CASSLEAGAFYETQYF. DNA for the CDR3: TGTGCCAGCAGTCTGGAGGCGGGAGCATTCTACGAGACCCAGTACTTC. V gene TRBV12-3 or TRBV12-4 combines with J gene TRBJ2-5; 7 bases are shared with TRBD2. The length of the CDR3 is 16 residues. The V segment lost 5 bases and the J segment 5 bases; nucleotides outside the gene matches: 14.

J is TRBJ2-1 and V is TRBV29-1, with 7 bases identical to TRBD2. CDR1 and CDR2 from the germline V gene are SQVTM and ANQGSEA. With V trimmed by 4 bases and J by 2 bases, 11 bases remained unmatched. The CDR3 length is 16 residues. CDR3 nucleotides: TGCAGCGTTGTCGGTCTGGCGGGAGTTGCCTACAATGAGCAGTTCTTC. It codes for CSVVGLAGVAYNEQFF.

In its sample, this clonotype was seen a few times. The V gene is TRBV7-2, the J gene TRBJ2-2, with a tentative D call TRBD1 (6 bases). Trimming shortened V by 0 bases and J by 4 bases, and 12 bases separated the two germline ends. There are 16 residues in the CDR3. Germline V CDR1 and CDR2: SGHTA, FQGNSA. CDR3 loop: CASSLAGDTLTGELFF. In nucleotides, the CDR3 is TGTGCCAGCAGCTTAGCAGGGGACACCCTCACCGGGGAGCTGTTTTTT.

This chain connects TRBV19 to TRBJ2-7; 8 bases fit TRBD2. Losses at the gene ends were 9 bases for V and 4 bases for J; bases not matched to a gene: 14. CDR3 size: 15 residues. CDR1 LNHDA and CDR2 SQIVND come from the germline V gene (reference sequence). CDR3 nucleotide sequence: TGTGCCAGATCCAAAAGGCTAACTAGCGGATACGAGCAGTACGTC. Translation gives CARSKRLTSGYEQYV.

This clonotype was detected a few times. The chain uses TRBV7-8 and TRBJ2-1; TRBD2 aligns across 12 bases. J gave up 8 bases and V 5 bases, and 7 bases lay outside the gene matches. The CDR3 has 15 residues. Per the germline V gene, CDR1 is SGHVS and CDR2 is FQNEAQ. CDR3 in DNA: TGTGCCAGCAGCCTGGGGCCTAGCGGGAGGGATGAGCAGTTCTTC. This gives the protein CASSLGPSGRDEQFF. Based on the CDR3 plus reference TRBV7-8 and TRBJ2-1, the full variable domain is GAGVSQSPRYKVAKRGQDVALRCDPISGHVSLFWYQQALGQGPEFLTYFQNEAQLDKSGLPSDRFFAERPEGSVSTLKIQRTQQEDSAVYLCASSLGPSGRDEQFFGPGTRLTVL.

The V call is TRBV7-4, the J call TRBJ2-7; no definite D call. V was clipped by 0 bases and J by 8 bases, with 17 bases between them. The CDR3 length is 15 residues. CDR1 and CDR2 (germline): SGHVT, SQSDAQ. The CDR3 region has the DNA TGTGCCAGCAGCTTAGCTGTGCGGAGCCCCTCCCAGCAGTACGTC. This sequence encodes CASSLAVRSPSQQYV.

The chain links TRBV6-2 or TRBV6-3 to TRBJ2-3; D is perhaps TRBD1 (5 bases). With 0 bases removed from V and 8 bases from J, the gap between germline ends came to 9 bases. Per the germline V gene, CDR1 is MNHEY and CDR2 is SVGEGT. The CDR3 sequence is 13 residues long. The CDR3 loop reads CASSYSTASTQYF. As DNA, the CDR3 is TGTGCCAGCAGTTACTCGACAGCGAGTACGCAGTATTTT.

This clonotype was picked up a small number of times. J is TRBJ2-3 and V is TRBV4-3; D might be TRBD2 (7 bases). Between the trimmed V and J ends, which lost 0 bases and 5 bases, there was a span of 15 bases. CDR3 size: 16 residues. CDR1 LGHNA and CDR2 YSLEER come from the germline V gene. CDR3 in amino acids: CASSQEVGGGRDTQYF. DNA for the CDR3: TGCGCCAGCAGCCAAGAGGTGGGGGGGGGCAGAGATACGCAGTATTTT.

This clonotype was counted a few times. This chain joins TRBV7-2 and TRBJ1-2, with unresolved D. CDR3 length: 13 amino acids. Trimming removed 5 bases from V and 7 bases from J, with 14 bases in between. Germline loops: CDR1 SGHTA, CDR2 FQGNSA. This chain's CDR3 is CASSPTVGGGYTF. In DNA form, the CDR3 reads TGTGCCAGCAGCCCCACGGTCGGAGGTGGCTACACCTTC.

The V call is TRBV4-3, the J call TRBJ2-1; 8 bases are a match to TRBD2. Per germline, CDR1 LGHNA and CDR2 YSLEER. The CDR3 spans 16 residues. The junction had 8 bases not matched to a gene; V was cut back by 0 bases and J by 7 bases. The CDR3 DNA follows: TGCGCCAGCAGCCAAGATTCGGGAGGGCCGACGAATGAGCAGTTCTTC. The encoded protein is CASSQDSGGPTNEQFF.

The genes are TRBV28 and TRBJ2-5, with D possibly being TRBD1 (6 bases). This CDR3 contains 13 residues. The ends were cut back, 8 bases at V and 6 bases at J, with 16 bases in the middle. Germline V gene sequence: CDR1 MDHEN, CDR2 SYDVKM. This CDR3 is CASLSGTTKTQYF. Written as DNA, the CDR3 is TGTGCCAGCCTTTCCGGGACAACAAAGACCCAGTACTTC.

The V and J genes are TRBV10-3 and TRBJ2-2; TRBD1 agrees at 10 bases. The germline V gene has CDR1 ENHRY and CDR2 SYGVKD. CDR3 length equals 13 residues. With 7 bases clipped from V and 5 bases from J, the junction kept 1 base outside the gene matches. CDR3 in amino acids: CAITGQGTGELFF. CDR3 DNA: TGTGCCATCACGGGACAGGGGACCGGGGAGCTGTTTTTT.

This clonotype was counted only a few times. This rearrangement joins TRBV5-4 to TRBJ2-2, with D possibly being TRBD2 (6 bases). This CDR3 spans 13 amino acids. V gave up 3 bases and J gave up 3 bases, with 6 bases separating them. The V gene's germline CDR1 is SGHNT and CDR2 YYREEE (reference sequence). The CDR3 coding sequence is TGTGCCAGCAGCTGGGACTACACCGGGGAGCTGTTTTTT. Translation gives CASSWDYTGELFF.

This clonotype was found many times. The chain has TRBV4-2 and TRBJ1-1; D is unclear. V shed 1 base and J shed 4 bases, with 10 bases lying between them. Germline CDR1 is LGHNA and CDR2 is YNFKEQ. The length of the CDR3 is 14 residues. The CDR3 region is CASSQVEGSTEAFF. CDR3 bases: TGTGCCAGCAGCCAAGTAGAAGGAAGCACTGAAGCTTTCTTT.

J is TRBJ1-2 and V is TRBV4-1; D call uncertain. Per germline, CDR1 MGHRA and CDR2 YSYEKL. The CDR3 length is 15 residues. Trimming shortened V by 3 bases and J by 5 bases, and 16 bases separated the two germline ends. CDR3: CASSQGSQSGYGYTF. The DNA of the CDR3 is TGCGCCAGCAGCCAGGGGTCACAGAGCGGTTATGGCTACACCTTC.

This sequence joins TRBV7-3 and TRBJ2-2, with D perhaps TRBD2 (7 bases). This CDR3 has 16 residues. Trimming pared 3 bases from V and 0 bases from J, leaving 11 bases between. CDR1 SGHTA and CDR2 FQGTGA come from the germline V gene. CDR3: CASSFGGAANTGELFF. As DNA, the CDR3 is TGTGCCAGCAGCTTTGGGGGGGCCGCGAACACCGGGGAGCTGTTTTTT.

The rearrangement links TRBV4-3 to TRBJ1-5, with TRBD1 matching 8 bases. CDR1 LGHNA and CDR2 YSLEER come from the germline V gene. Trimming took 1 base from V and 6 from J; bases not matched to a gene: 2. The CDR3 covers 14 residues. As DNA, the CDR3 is TGCGCCAGCAGCCAAGGGCAGGGGGCTCAGCCCCAGCATTTT. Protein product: CASSQGQGAQPQHF.

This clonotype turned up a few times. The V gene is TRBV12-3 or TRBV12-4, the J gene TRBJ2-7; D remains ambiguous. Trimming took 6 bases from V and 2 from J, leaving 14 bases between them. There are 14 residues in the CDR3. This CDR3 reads CASRTYAPTYEQYF. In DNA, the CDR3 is TGTGCCAGCAGGACTTACGCGCCCACCTACGAGCAGTACTTC.

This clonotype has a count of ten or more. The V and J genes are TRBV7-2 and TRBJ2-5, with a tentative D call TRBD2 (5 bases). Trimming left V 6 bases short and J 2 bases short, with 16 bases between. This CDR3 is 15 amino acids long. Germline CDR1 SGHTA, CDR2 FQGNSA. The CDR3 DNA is TGTGCCAGCAGATCCCCGAGCGGCCCACAAGAGACCCAGTACTTC. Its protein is CASRSPSGPQETQYF. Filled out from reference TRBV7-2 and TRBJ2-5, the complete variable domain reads GAGVSQSPSNKVTEKGKDVELRCDPISGHTALYWYRQSLGQGLEFLIYFQGNSAPDKSGLPSDRFSAERTGGSVSTLTIQRTQQEDSAVYLCASRSPSGPQETQYFGPGTRLLVL.

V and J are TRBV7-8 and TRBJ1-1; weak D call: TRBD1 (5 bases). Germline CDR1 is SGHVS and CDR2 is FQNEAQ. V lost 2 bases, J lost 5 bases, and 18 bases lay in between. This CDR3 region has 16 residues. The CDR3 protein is CASSLTSPTAGTEAFF. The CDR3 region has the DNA TGTGCCAGCAGCTTAACTTCCCCGACGGCAGGGACTGAAGCTTTCTTT.

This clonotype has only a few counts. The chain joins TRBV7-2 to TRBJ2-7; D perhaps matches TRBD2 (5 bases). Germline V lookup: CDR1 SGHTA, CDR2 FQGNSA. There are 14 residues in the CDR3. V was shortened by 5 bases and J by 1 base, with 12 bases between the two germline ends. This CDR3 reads CASSERKSSYEQYV. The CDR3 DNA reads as TGTGCCAGCAGCGAGCGGAAGTCTTCCTACGAGCAGTACGTC.

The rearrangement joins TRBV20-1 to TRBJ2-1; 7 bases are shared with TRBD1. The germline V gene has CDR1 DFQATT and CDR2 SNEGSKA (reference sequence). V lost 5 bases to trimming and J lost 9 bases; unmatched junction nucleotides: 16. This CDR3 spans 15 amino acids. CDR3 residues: CSARNPRGRGVEQFF. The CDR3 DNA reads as TGCAGTGCTCGAAACCCAAGGGGGCGAGGTGTTGAGCAGTTCTTC.

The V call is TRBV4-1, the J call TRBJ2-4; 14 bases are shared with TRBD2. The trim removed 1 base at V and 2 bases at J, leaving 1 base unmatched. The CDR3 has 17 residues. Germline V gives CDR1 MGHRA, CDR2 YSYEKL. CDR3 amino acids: CASSQGLAGGSKNIQYF. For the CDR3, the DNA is TGCGCCAGCAGCCAAGGACTAGCGGGAGGGTCCAAAAACATTCAGTACTTC.

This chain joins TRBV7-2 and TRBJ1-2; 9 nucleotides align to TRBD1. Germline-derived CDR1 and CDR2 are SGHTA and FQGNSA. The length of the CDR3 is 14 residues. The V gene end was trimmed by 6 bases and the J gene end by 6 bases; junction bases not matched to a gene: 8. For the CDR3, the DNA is TGTGCCAGCAGTCCGCTCACAGGGGGCAATGGCTACACCTTC. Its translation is CASSPLTGGNGYTF. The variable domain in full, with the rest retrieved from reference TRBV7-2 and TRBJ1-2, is GAGVSQSPSNKVTEKGKDVELRCDPISGHTALYWYRQSLGQGLEFLIYFQGNSAPDKSGLPSDRFSAERTGGSVSTLTIQRTQQEDSAVYLCASSPLTGGNGYTFGSGTRLTVV.

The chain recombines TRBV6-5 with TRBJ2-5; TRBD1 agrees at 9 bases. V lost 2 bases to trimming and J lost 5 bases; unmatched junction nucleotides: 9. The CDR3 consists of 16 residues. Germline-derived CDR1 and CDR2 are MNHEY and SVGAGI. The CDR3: CASSYGPRTGAETQYF. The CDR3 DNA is TGTGCCAGCAGTTACGGCCCCAGGACAGGGGCCGAGACCCAGTACTTC.

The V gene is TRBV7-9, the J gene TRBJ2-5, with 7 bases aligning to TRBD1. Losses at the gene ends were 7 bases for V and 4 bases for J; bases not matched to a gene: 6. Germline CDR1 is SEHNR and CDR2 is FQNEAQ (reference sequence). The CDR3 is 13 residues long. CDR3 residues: CASTIWTGETQYF. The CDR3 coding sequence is TGTGCCAGCACCATCTGGACAGGAGAGACCCAGTACTTC.

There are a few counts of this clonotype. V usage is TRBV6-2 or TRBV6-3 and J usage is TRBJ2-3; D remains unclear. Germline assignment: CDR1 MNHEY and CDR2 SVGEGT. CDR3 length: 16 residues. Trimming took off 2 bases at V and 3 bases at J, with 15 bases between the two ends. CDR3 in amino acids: CASSYQLAHTTDTQYF. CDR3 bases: TGTGCCAGCAGTTACCAGTTGGCCCACACGACAGATACGCAGTATTTT.

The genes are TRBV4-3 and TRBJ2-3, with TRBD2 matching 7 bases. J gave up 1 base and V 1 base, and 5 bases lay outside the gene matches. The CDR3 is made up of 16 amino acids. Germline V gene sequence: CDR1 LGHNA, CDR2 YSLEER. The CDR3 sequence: CASSQGTRRGTDTQYF. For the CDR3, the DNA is TGCGCCAGCAGCCAAGGGACTAGGCGGGGCACAGATACGCAGTATTTT.

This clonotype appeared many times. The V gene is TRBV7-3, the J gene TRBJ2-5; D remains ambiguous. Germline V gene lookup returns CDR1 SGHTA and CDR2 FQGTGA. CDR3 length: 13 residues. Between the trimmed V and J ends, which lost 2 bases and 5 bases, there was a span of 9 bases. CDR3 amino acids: CASSLGVRETQYF. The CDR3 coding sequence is TGTGCCAGCAGCTTAGGTGTTCGGGAGACCCAGTACTTC.

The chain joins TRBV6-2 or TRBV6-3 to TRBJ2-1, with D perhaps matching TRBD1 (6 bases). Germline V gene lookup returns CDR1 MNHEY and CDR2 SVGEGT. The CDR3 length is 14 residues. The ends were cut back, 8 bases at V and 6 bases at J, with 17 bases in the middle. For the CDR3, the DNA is TGTGCCAGCCAATTATTCCGGGACATCAATGAGCAGTTCTTC. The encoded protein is CASQLFRDINEQFF.